The 24 T cell receptor beta chains presented below share a single source sample, sequenced in a study of T cell responses to AZD1222 COVID-19 vaccine. The repertoire was sequenced with immunoSEQ multiplex PCR; TCRdb's copy has only in-frame clones and lacks some. In the table there are more than 95,000 clones, more than 80% of which are singletons. The source material was peripheral blood, sampled 28 days after the second AZD1222 dose. The receptors originated from an adult who received the AZD1222 COVID-19 vaccine.

The genes are TRBV28 and TRBJ1-2; 9 nucleotides align to TRBD1. The CDR3 has 16 residues. CDR1 is MDHEN, CDR2 SYDVKM, per germline. The V and J ends lost 5 bases and 2 bases, in that order; junction bases with no gene match: 9. The DNA of the CDR3 is TGTGCCAGCAGTGGGGACAGGGCCCACCGAAACTATGGCTACACCTTC. It yields the protein CASSGDRAHRNYGYTF.

This chain joins TRBV5-1 and TRBJ1-6, with TRBD1 identical over 7 bases. Germline lookup yields CDR1 SGHRS and CDR2 YFSETQ. CDR3 size: 16 residues. The J segment lost 2 bases and the V segment lost 0 bases, leaving 2 bases of the junction unmatched. The CDR3 loop reads CASSLGGQPYNSPLHF. CDR3 in DNA: TGCGCCAGCAGCTTGGGGGGACAGCCCTATAATTCACCCCTCCACTTT.

This clone was counted a few times. The chain links TRBV6-1 to TRBJ2-7, with 11 bases that match TRBD2. V shed 6 bases, J shed 2 bases, and the junction held 6 bases outside the gene matches. The CDR3 covers 15 residues. Germline V gene data show CDR1 as MNHNS and CDR2 as SASEGT. In nucleotides, the CDR3 is TGTGCCAGCAGCCTGACTAGCGGGGACCCCTACGAGCAGTACTTC. Translation: CASSLTSGDPYEQYF.

The chain couples TRBV28 to TRBJ2-7; unclear D gene. Trimming cost V 7 bases and J 5 bases, with 15 bases left between them. Germline V gives CDR1 MDHEN, CDR2 SYDVKM. The CDR3 length is 13 residues. The CDR3 nucleotides are TGTGCCAGCACCACCCCCCAGTGGGACGAGCAGTACTTC. Amino acids: CASTTPQWDEQYF.

The chain combines TRBV3-1 (or the pseudogene TRBV3-2) with TRBJ2-1; D is perhaps TRBD1 or TRBD2 (6 bases each). Germline V gene sequence: CDR1 LGHDT, CDR2 YNNKEL (reference sequence). The V gene lost 6 bases and the J gene lost 0 bases, with 21 bases spanning the gap. The CDR3 totals 18 residues. The CDR3 is CASSRRGEARGSYNEQFF. The CDR3 nucleotides are TGTGCCAGCAGTCGCAGAGGGGAGGCCAGGGGCTCCTACAATGAGCAGTTCTTC.

In the case of this clone: The identical CDR3 is also encoded by other nucleotide sequences in the sample. The rearrangement uses TRBV3-1 (or the pseudogene TRBV3-2) and TRBJ1-1; D unclear. The CDR3 is 12 amino acids. V lost 3 bases and J lost 2, with 4 bases in between. Germline CDR1 and CDR2: LGHDT and YNNKEL (reference sequence). In nucleotides, the CDR3 is TGTGCCAGCAGCCAGTTAAACACTGAAGCTTTCTTT. The encoded protein is CASSQLNTEAFF.

This chain joins TRBV18 and TRBJ1-6; the D gene is possibly TRBD1 (5 bases). The V gene's germline CDR1 is KGHSH and CDR2 LQKENI. The germline V and J ends were trimmed by 0 bases and 7 bases, with 16 bases remaining between them. The CDR3 contains 17 residues. In DNA, the CDR3 is TGTGCCAGCTCACCACCGAGTGGGGCGACTGGGAATTCACCCCTCCACTTT. It specifies CASSPPSGATGNSPLHF.

DNA for the CDR3: TGTGCCAGTATGAGGCAGGAGAGCAATCAGCCCCAGCATTTT. Translated: CASMRQESNQPQHF. This chain connects TRBV19 to TRBJ1-5, with D unclear. CDR1 and CDR2 from the germline V gene are LNHDA and SQIVND (reference sequence). Deletions cut 7 bases from V and 1 base from J, with 11 bases between. This CDR3 has 14 residues. The complete variable domain, with remaining parts taken from reference TRBV19 and TRBJ1-5, reads DGGITQSPKYLFRKEGQNVTLSCEQNLNHDAMYWYRQDPGQGLRLIYYSQIVNDFQKGDIAEGYSVSREKKESFPLTVTSAQKNPTAFYLCASMRQESNQPQHFGDGTRLSIL.

This chain joins TRBV24-1 and TRBJ1-5; 10 nucleotides line up with TRBD1. Germline lookup yields CDR1 KGHDR and CDR2 SFDVKD. V lost 6 bases and J lost 4; bases outside the gene matches: 2. CDR3 size: 14 residues. CDR3 sequence: CATSRQGANQPQHF. Written as DNA, the CDR3 is TGTGCCACCAGTCGACAGGGGGCGAATCAGCCCCAGCATTTT.

The CDR3 loop reads CASGSGGTYNEQFF. The CDR3 region has the DNA TGTGCCAGCGGGTCGGGTGGGACCTACAATGAGCAGTTCTTC. The V call is TRBV28, the J call TRBJ2-1; D gene unclear. Trimming stripped 8 bases from V and 2 bases from J, with 13 bases between. CDR1 is MDHEN, CDR2 SYDVKM, per germline. The CDR3 runs to 14 residues. The full variable domain, its missing parts supplied by reference TRBV28 and TRBJ2-1, is DVKVTQSSRYLVKRTGEKVFLECVQDMDHENMFWYRQDPGLGLRLIYFSYDVKMKEKGDIPEGYSVSREKKERFSLILESASTNQTSMYLCASGSGGTYNEQFFGPGTRLTVL.

The CDR3 is CSVTGTSVEQFF. DNA of the CDR3: TGCAGCGTCACCGGGACATCGGTGGAGCAGTTCTTC. V gene TRBV29-1 combines with J gene TRBJ2-1, with D perhaps TRBD1 (6 bases). Germline V gene lookup returns CDR1 SQVTM and CDR2 ANQGSEA. Between the trimmed V and J ends, which lost 6 bases and 10 bases, there was a span of 16 bases. The CDR3 runs 12 residues.

CDR3 protein: CATSRGQGTDTQYF. CDR3 nucleotides: TGTGCCACCAGTCGCGGACAGGGCACAGATACGCAGTATTTT. This rearrangement joins TRBV24-1 to TRBJ2-3, with 7 bases that match TRBD1. Trimming removed 6 bases from V and 1 base from J; junction bases left unmatched: 3. The germline V gene has CDR1 KGHDR and CDR2 SFDVKD. The CDR3 runs to 14 residues.

This clone was counted once. The V and J genes are TRBV9 and TRBJ2-3; D is unclear. Germline V gene sequence: CDR1 SGDLS, CDR2 YYNGEE. This CDR3 is built from 13 residues. The V end lost 3 bases, the J end lost 5 bases, and 10 bases lay between the germline ends. The CDR3 here is CASSGPSGDTQYF. CDR3 coding DNA: TGTGCCAGCAGCGGTCCATCGGGAGATACGCAGTATTTT. The full variable domain, completed using reference TRBV9 and TRBJ2-3, is DSGVTQTPKHLITATGQRVTLRCSPRSGDLSVYWYQQSLDQGLQFLIQYYNGEERAKGNILERFSAQQFPDLHSELNLSSLELGDSALYFCASSGPSGDTQYFGPGTRLTVL.

The chain joins TRBV24-1 to TRBJ1-5, with 10 positions matching TRBD1. The CDR3 contains 15 residues. V lost 3 bases and J lost 8; bases outside the gene matches: 6. CDR1 is KGHDR and CDR2 is SFDVKD in the germline V gene. CDR3 protein: CATSDRTGGRKPQHF. The DNA for the CDR3 is TGTGCCACCAGTGATCGGACAGGGGGGAGGAAGCCCCAGCATTTT.

This sequence joins TRBV20-1 and TRBJ1-2; D is perhaps TRBD1 (5 bases). The CDR3 consists of 13 residues. The V gene lost 3 bases and the J gene lost 2 bases, with 10 bases spanning the gap. From germline, CDR1 is DFQATT and CDR2 SNEGSKA (reference sequence). The CDR3 DNA reads TGCAGTGCTAGTGAGGGGTTCAACTATGGCTACACCTTC. Translation: CSASEGFNYGYTF.

V and J are TRBV5-1 and TRBJ1-1, with D perhaps TRBD1 (6 bases). Trimming shortened V by 2 bases and J by 6 bases, and 8 bases separated the two germline ends. From germline, CDR1 is SGHRS and CDR2 YFSETQ. There are 12 residues in the CDR3. CDR3 loop: CASSLQGAEAFF. CDR3 in DNA: TGCGCCAGCAGCTTACAGGGCGCTGAAGCTTTCTTT.

The chain has TRBV3-1 (or the pseudogene TRBV3-2) and TRBJ2-5; a possible D gene is TRBD1 (5 bases). V lost 1 base and J lost 5, with 14 bases in between. The CDR3 has 15 residues. In germline, CDR1 is LGHDT, CDR2 YNNKEL (reference sequence). The CDR3 reads CASSQGRVVGETQYF. The CDR3 DNA is TGTGCCAGCAGCCAAGGCAGGGTGGTTGGGGAGACCCAGTACTTC.

This clone was seen only a few times. The chain uses TRBV30 and TRBJ1-6; possible D gene TRBD1, 6 bases. V was clipped by 4 bases and J by 7 bases, with 14 bases between them. CDR1 is GTSNPN and CDR2 is SVGIG in the germline V gene (reference sequence). This CDR3 has 14 residues. CDR3 loop: CAWKGGQENSPLHF. In DNA form, the CDR3 reads TGTGCCTGGAAGGGGGGCCAGGAGAATTCACCCCTCCACTTT.

The chain has TRBV19 and TRBJ1-5; D remains unclear. CDR1 and CDR2 from the germline V gene are LNHDA and SQIVND (reference sequence). V was pared by 7 bases and J by 5 bases, with 9 bases between. This CDR3 is 12 amino acids long. The DNA for the CDR3 is TGTGCCAGTAATGACCGGTATCAGCCCCAGCATTTT. As protein: CASNDRYQPQHF.

The chain couples TRBV28 to TRBJ1-4; D ambiguous. Trimming pared 6 bases from V and 7 bases from J, leaving 12 bases between. The CDR3 runs 13 residues. CDR1 and CDR2 from the germline V gene are MDHEN and SYDVKM. The CDR3 protein is CASSPPGTEKLFF. The CDR3 DNA reads TGTGCCAGCAGCCCCCCAGGAACTGAAAAACTGTTTTTT.

The CDR3 sequence: CASSLSYSTSGGYEQYF. The CDR3 DNA is TGTGCCAGCAGCTTATCGTATTCGACTAGCGGGGGATACGAGCAGTACTTC. The J gene is TRBJ2-7, the V gene TRBV13; 12 bases are a match to TRBD2. V gave up 2 bases and J gave up 4 bases; unmatched junction bases: 9. The CDR3 covers 17 residues. Germline CDR1 and CDR2: PRHDT and FYEKMQ (reference sequence).

The gene calls are TRBV3-1 (or the pseudogene TRBV3-2) and TRBJ2-7; tentatively, D is TRBD2 (5 bases). Germline lookup yields CDR1 LGHDT and CDR2 YNNKEL (reference sequence). V lost 4 bases and J 3 bases, leaving 13 bases between the germline ends. There are 14 residues in the CDR3. DNA for the CDR3: TGTGCCAGCAGCCCCTACCGACGGGACTACGAGCAGTACTTC. This sequence encodes CASSPYRRDYEQYF.

The CDR3 loop is CASSSGSGGGETQYF. The DNA for the CDR3 is TGCGCCAGCAGCTCCGGGTCAGGGGGAGGGGAGACCCAGTACTTC. The V and J genes are TRBV5-1 and TRBJ2-5; TRBD1 or TRBD2 may be the D gene (7 bases each). V was shortened by 3 bases and J by 5 bases, with 17 bases between the two germline ends. The CDR3 totals 15 residues. Germline values: CDR1 SGHRS, CDR2 YFSETQ.

The chain links TRBV5-6 to TRBJ2-2; D assignment may be TRBD1 or TRBD2 (5 bases each). Trimming took 4 bases from V and 3 from J, leaving 22 bases between them. The CDR3 is 18 residues long. The germline V gene encodes CDR1 SGHDT and CDR2 YYEEEE. The CDR3 sequence is CASSPRGTWGRDTGELFF. CDR3 DNA sequence: TGTGCCAGCAGCCCCCGTGGTACGTGGGGGAGAGACACCGGGGAGCTGTTTTTT.